The 32 T cell receptor beta chains below come from one sample, sequenced in a study of fetal regulatory T cell absence and autoimmunity. Clones were read by immunoSEQ multiplex PCR, and TCRdb kept only the in-frame ones, dropping some. The data contain around 100,000 clones, 60% to 80% of them singletons. The sequenced sample consisted of pancreas tissue. All receptors come from a male donor with IPEX syndrome.

This sequence joins TRBV13 and TRBJ2-7; the D gene is possibly TRBD1 (5 bases). The V end was cut by 5 bases, the J end by 0 bases, with 11 bases between. Germline CDR1 PRHDT, CDR2 FYEKMQ (reference sequence). There are 14 residues in the CDR3. The CDR3 loop is CASSPPDSSYEQYF. The CDR3 bases are TGTGCCAGCAGCCCTCCCGACAGCTCCTACGAGCAGTACTTC.

This clone was observed a few times. This chain connects TRBV27 to TRBJ1-2; D ambiguous. The CDR3 is 14 residues long. Germline CDR1 is MNHEY and CDR2 is SMNVEV (reference sequence). V lost 0 bases and J 1 base, leaving 6 bases between the germline ends. CDR3 residues: CASSLSIFNYGYTF. DNA of the CDR3: TGTGCCAGCAGTTTATCGATCTTTAACTATGGCTACACCTTC.

This chain joins TRBV5-4 and TRBJ2-1; D is tentatively TRBD1 or TRBD2 (5 bases each). V was shortened by 4 bases and J by 7 bases, with 12 bases between the two germline ends. From germline, CDR1 is SGHNT and CDR2 YYREEE (reference sequence). The CDR3 is 13 residues long. CDR3 amino acids: CASSRGPGNEQFF. The CDR3 DNA is TGTGCCAGCAGCCGGGGACCGGGTAATGAGCAGTTCTTC.

The chain employs TRBV21-1 and TRBJ2-5; the D call TRBD2 from the table was never checked on the DNA. TRBV21-1 counts as a pseudogene. This CDR3 has 14 residues. The CDR3 protein is CASSKAGGGETQYF. CDR3 sequence (DNA): TGTGCCAGCAGCAAAGCGGGGGGTGGAGAGACCCAGTACTTC.

The V call is TRBV10-3, the J call TRBJ1-2, with D tentatively TRBD1 (5 bases). This CDR3 is built from 12 residues. Looked up from germline, CDR1 is ENHRY and CDR2 is SYGVKD. The ends were cut back, 5 bases at V and 7 bases at J, with 11 bases in the middle. The CDR3 DNA follows: TGTGCCATCAGTCCAGGGTTGTTTGGCTACACCTTC. This sequence encodes CAISPGLFGYTF.

The chain uses TRBV14 and TRBJ2-3; possibly TRBD2 for D (7 bases). The germline V gene encodes CDR1 SGHDN and CDR2 FVKESK. The CDR3 spans 15 residues. Trimming removed 1 base from V and 2 bases from J, with 10 bases in between. The CDR3 bases are TGTGCCAGCAGCCAAGGGCGGGGGCCCACAGATACGCAGTATTTT. It specifies CASSQGRGPTDTQYF.

The chain links TRBV7-2 to TRBJ2-1; perhaps TRBD2 as D (6 bases). The ends were cut back, 3 bases at V and 6 bases at J, with 15 bases in the middle. Germline CDR1 reads SGHTA; CDR2 reads FQGNSA. The CDR3 extends over 15 amino acids. The CDR3 sequence: CASSFKAGPINEQFF. The CDR3 DNA is TGTGCCAGCAGCTTCAAGGCGGGGCCCATCAATGAGCAGTTCTTC. The full variable domain, rest sourced from reference TRBV7-2 and TRBJ2-1, is GAGVSQSPSNKVTEKGKDVELRCDPISGHTALYWYRQSLGQGLEFLIYFQGNSAPDKSGLPSDRFSAERTGGSVSTLTIQRTQQEDSAVYLCASSFKAGPINEQFFGPGTRLTVL.

The genes are TRBV10-1 and TRBJ2-5; 9 positions match TRBD2. Losses at the gene ends were 0 bases for V and 5 bases for J; bases not matched to a gene: 10. CDR1 WNHNN and CDR2 SYGVQD come from the germline V gene (reference sequence). The CDR3 loop spans 17 amino acids. CDR3 sequence: CASSESRGGGALETQYF. In DNA, the CDR3 is TGCGCCAGCAGTGAGTCTCGGGGCGGGGGGGCCCTGGAGACCCAGTACTTC.

The V and J genes are TRBV18 and TRBJ1-2; no clear D gene. Germline-derived CDR1 and CDR2 are KGHSH and LQKENI. The CDR3 is made up of 12 amino acids. Deletions cut 5 bases from V and 0 bases from J, with 4 bases between. Here the CDR3 reads CASSGANYGYTF. CDR3 bases: TGTGCCAGCTCAGGAGCTAACTATGGCTACACCTTC.

This clone showed up just once. The chain employs TRBV4-1 and TRBJ2-7, with a weak D call TRBD1 (5 bases). The length of the CDR3 is 16 residues. Germline lookup yields CDR1 MGHRA and CDR2 YSYEKL. Between the trimmed V and J ends, which lost 1 base and 0 bases, there was a span of 13 bases. The CDR3 sequence is CASSQVLGVASYEQYF. The CDR3 region has the DNA TGCGCCAGCAGCCAAGTTTTAGGGGTAGCCTCCTACGAGCAGTACTTC.

For the CDR3, the DNA is TGTGCCAGCAGCGCGGGACTTCACCTGGGGGAGACCCAGTACTTC. It specifies CASSAGLHLGETQYF. The rearrangement links TRBV7-8 to TRBJ2-5; perhaps TRBD2 as D (6 bases). The CDR3 spans 15 residues. From germline, CDR1 is SGHVS and CDR2 FQNEAQ. V lost 5 bases and J lost 5, with 18 bases in between.

This chain joins TRBV7-7 and TRBJ2-2, with TRBD2 identical over 12 bases. From germline, CDR1 is SSHAT and CDR2 FNYEAQ (reference sequence). J lost 5 bases, V lost 4 bases, and 5 bases had no gene match. The CDR3 contains 16 residues. Here the CDR3 reads CASSSSGRAWTGELFF. Written as DNA, the CDR3 is TGTGCCAGCAGCTCTAGCGGGAGGGCGTGGACCGGGGAGCTGTTTTTT.

The chain uses TRBV27 and TRBJ2-5; D may match TRBD1 or TRBD2 (6 bases each). CDR3 size: 15 residues. Trimming cost V 3 bases and J 4 bases, with 15 bases left between them. Germline values: CDR1 MNHEY, CDR2 SMNVEV (reference sequence). The CDR3 loop is CASSLGGEERETQYF. The CDR3 region has the DNA TGTGCCAGCAGTTTGGGGGGCGAGGAGAGAGAGACCCAGTACTTC.

The chain links TRBV7-6 to TRBJ2-3; 15 nucleotides align to TRBD2. From germline, CDR1 is SGHVS and CDR2 FNYEAQ. The CDR3 covers 17 residues. Trimming cost V 1 base and J 6 bases; bases outside gene matches: 5. The CDR3 spells CASSLEGTSGGLDTQYF. The CDR3 DNA follows: TGTGCCAGCAGCTTAGAGGGGACTAGCGGGGGGCTGGATACGCAGTATTTT.

Worth noting for this clone: The identical CDR3 is also encoded by other nucleotide sequences in the sample. The genes are TRBV9 and TRBJ1-2; D possibly corresponds to TRBD1 (6 bases). V was trimmed by 0 bases and J by 5 bases, leaving 8 bases between them. This CDR3 is 13 amino acids long. CDR1 and CDR2 from the germline V gene are SGDLS and YYNGEE. The CDR3 is CASSVATGYGYTF. The DNA for the CDR3 is TGTGCCAGCAGCGTAGCTACAGGGTATGGCTACACCTTC.

This clone was recorded once. The V call is TRBV15, the J call TRBJ2-7; no clear D. The CDR3 length is 14 residues. Trimming left V 1 base short and J 1 base short, with 8 bases between. Per the germline V gene, CDR1 is LNHNV and CDR2 is YYDKDF (reference sequence). The CDR3 coding sequence is TGTGCCACCAGCAGAGTGGACGGATCCTACGAGCAGTACTTC. Translated: CATSRVDGSYEQYF.

The rearrangement links TRBV7-2 to TRBJ2-5; D uncertain. Germline CDR1 and CDR2: SGHTA and FQGNSA. V was cut by 5 bases and J by 5 bases, with 3 bases left in between. The CDR3 is 10 amino acids. The CDR3 is CASSLETQYF. In DNA, the CDR3 is TGTGCCAGCAGCCTCGAGACCCAGTACTTC. Full variable domain (missing parts from reference TRBV7-2 and TRBJ2-5): GAGVSQSPSNKVTEKGKDVELRCDPISGHTALYWYRQSLGQGLEFLIYFQGNSAPDKSGLPSDRFSAERTGGSVSTLTIQRTQQEDSAVYLCASSLETQYFGPGTRLLVL.

DNA of the CDR3: TGCGCCAGCAGCGCGGCGGGGGATGAGCAGTTCTTC. It is translated as CASSAAGDEQFF. The chain links TRBV4-3 to TRBJ2-1, with 7 nucleotides matching TRBD2. Germline trimming cut 5 bases from V and 8 bases from J; bases unmatched to any gene: 3. Per the germline V gene, CDR1 is LGHNA and CDR2 is YSLEER. The CDR3 totals 12 residues.

V is TRBV6-5 and J is TRBJ1-2; D unclear. V lost 6 bases, J lost 2 bases, and 4 bases lay in between. CDR1 and CDR2 from the germline V gene are MNHEY and SVGAGI. This CDR3 is built from 11 residues. CDR3 in amino acids: CASRENYGYTF. The DNA for the CDR3 is TGTGCCAGCAGAGAGAACTATGGCTACACCTTC.

This clone was counted only a few times. Other DNA sequences in this specimen translate into the identical CDR3. The CDR3 loop is CASSQGNQPQHF. In nucleotides, the CDR3 is TGCGCCAGCAGCCAGGGCAATCAGCCCCAGCATTTT. The chain links TRBV4-1 to TRBJ1-5; D uncertain. Germline loops: CDR1 MGHRA, CDR2 YSYEKL. The V and J ends lost 3 bases and 2 bases respectively, with 2 bases between them. The CDR3 loop spans 12 amino acids.

The genes are TRBV19 and TRBJ2-5, with D possibly being TRBD1 (5 bases). The CDR3 extends over 16 amino acids. Trimming took off 1 base at V and 0 bases at J, with 12 bases between the two ends. Looked up from germline, CDR1 is LNHDA and CDR2 is SQIVND (reference sequence). The CDR3 DNA reads as TGTGCCAGTAGTATAGCCACAGGTCCTTACCAAGAGACCCAGTACTTC. Translating it yields CASSIATGPYQETQYF.

This chain joins TRBV4-3 and TRBJ2-3; 7 nucleotides match TRBD2. Germline assignment: CDR1 LGHNA and CDR2 YSLEER. The CDR3 contains 15 residues. J lost 7 bases, V lost 0 bases, and 7 bases had no gene match. CDR3: CASSQEGGSGNTQYF. Written as DNA, the CDR3 is TGCGCCAGCAGCCAAGAGGGAGGGAGTGGAAATACGCAGTATTTT.

This clone appeared a few times. The J gene is TRBJ2-7, the V gene TRBV5-4, with TRBD1 matching over 8 bases. Germline V gives CDR1 SGHNT, CDR2 YYREEE (reference sequence). CDR3 length: 14 amino acids. J gave up 5 bases and V 6 bases, and 10 bases lay outside the gene matches. The CDR3 bases are TGTGCCAGCAACTCTGACAGGGGTAGTAACGAGCAGTACTTC. This sequence encodes CASNSDRGSNEQYF.

This chain uses TRBV7-8 with TRBJ2-7; tentatively, D is TRBD1 (5 bases). From germline, CDR1 is SGHVS and CDR2 FQNEAQ. The CDR3 totals 13 residues. Trimming removed 4 bases from V and 0 bases from J, with 7 bases in between. The CDR3 nucleotides read TGTGCCAGCAGCTCCGACAGCTCCTACGAGCAGTACTTC. Its translation is CASSSDSSYEQYF.

The chain is built from TRBV13 and TRBJ2-2; 8 bases match TRBD2. V lost 2 bases and J lost 4; bases outside the gene matches: 6. The CDR3 covers 16 residues. Germline CDR1 is PRHDT and CDR2 is FYEKMQ (reference sequence). The CDR3 loop is CASSLMLAGGTGELFF. DNA of the CDR3: TGTGCCAGCAGCTTAATGTTGGCGGGAGGCACCGGGGAGCTGTTTTTT.

The chain combines TRBV30 with TRBJ1-3, with D perhaps TRBD1 (6 bases). The CDR3 is 13 amino acids. Germline V lookup: CDR1 GTSNPN, CDR2 SVGIG (reference sequence). Trimming pared 4 bases from V and 4 bases from J, leaving 11 bases between. CDR3 residues: CAWNRDLGNTIYF. In nucleotides, the CDR3 is TGTGCCTGGAACAGGGACTTGGGAAACACCATATATTTT.

This chain joins TRBV5-6 and TRBJ1-1; D not certain. The CDR3 runs to 16 residues. Trimming stripped 2 bases from V and 0 bases from J, with 14 bases between. The germline V gene encodes CDR1 SGHDT and CDR2 YYEEEE. This chain's CDR3 is CASSFKPLSMNTEAFF. CDR3 bases: TGTGCCAGCAGCTTCAAGCCCCTGAGCATGAACACTGAAGCTTTCTTT.

This clone has just a few counts. The chain recombines TRBV18 with TRBJ2-6; D perhaps matches TRBD2 (5 bases). Trimming removed 6 bases at V and 4 bases at J, with 10 bases between. Germline V lookup: CDR1 KGHSH, CDR2 LQKENI. The CDR3 consists of 14 residues. CDR3 amino acids: CASSPRRGANVLTF. DNA of the CDR3: TGTGCCAGCTCCCCGAGGAGGGGGGCCAACGTCCTGACTTTC.

The chain combines TRBV9 with TRBJ2-7; 10 bases match TRBD2. The CDR3 totals 16 residues. Germline CDR1 is SGDLS and CDR2 is YYNGEE. V lost 3 bases to trimming and J lost 6 bases; unmatched junction nucleotides: 12. The CDR3, as DNA: TGTGCCAGCAGCGCCTCCCCTTGGCTAGCGGGAGCCGAGCAGTACTTC. It codes for CASSASPWLAGAEQYF.

The gene calls are TRBV29-1 and TRBJ2-7; 10 bases match TRBD1. This CDR3 region has 13 residues. Germline V gene lookup returns CDR1 SQVTM and CDR2 ANQGSEA. Germline trimming cut 0 bases from V and 4 bases from J; bases unmatched to any gene: 0. The CDR3 DNA is TGCAGCGTTGAAGAGGGACAGGGGTACGAGCAGTACTTC. As protein: CSVEEGQGYEQYF.

The V gene is TRBV27, the J gene TRBJ1-5; D is perhaps TRBD1 (5 bases). V was shortened by 0 bases and J by 2 bases, with 5 bases between the two germline ends. Germline assignment: CDR1 MNHEY and CDR2 SMNVEV (reference sequence). There are 14 residues in the CDR3. The CDR3 nucleotides read TGTGCCAGCAGTTTATCGACAGGCAATCAGCCCCAGCATTTT. This sequence encodes CASSLSTGNQPQHF.

J is TRBJ2-1 and V is TRBV11-2, with 11 nucleotides matching TRBD2. Germline values: CDR1 SGHAT, CDR2 FQNNGV. This CDR3 is built from 17 residues. The ends lost 3 bases at V and 5 bases at J; junction bases unmatched: 9. The CDR3 reads CASSFLLSGGANNEQFF. CDR3 nucleotide sequence: TGTGCCAGCAGCTTTTTGCTTAGCGGGGGGGCGAACAATGAGCAGTTCTTC.